This T cell receptor (beta chain) emerged from a study of cytomegalovirus exposure and HLA in healthy donors. Findings of the study overall: Segments of the TCR beta V type were, in most cases, productive about 87% or about 30% of the time in an earlier analysis. Analysis performed later found approximately 17,000 TCR beta sequences associated with HLA alleles at 0.05 false discovery rate. Listed as cytomegalovirus-associated were over 150 TCR beta chains. Certain sequence variants were highly shared and formed a cluster, and this cluster was likely a sequencing artifact.

The PCR employed 60 Vbeta primers together with 13 Jbeta primers. The protocol was immunoSEQ multiplex PCR, while the TCRdb copy is restricted to in-frame clones and leaves out a portion. The sample lists roughly 240,000 clones; 82% were seen once. This clone showed up just a few times. The target antigen is unknown. V trimming: 1 base; J trimming: 8 bases; junction bases outside the gene matches: 11. The germline CDR1 and CDR2 sequences are SGHAT and FQNNGV. The CDR3 is 16 residues long. The origin of this receptor is a woman in her thirties or forties in good health and CMV-seropositive. J is TRBJ1-1 and V is TRBV11-2, with TRBD1 matching over 9 bases. The sample was PBMCs. The CDR3 nucleotides read TGTGCCAGCAGCTTAGCTTGGGGCAGGACAGGGGAGGAAGCTTTCTTT. Its protein product is CASSLAWGRTGEEAFF.